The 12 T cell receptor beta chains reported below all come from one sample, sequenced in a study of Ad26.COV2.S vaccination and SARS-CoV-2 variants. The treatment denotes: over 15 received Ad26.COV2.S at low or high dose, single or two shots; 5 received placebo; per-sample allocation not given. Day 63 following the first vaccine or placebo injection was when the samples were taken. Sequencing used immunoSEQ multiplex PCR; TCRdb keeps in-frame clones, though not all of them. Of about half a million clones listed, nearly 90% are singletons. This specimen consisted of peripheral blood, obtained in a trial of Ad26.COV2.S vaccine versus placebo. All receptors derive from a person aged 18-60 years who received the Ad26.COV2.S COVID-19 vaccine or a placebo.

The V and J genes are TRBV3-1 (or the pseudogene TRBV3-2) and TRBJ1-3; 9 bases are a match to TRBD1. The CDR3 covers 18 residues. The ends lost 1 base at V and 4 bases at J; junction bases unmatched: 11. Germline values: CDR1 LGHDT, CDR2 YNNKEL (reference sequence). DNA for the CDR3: TGTGCCAGCAGCCAAGTCTATAGTTTGACAGGGGGAGGAAACACCATATATTTT. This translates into CASSQVYSLTGGGNTIYF.

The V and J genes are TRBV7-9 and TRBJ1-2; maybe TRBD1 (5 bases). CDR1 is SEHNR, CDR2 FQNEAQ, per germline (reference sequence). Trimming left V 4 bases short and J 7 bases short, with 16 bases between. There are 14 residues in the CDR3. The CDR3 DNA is TGTGCCAGCAGCTCCGGACTGACCGGGGCTGGCTACACCTTC. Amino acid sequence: CASSSGLTGAGYTF.

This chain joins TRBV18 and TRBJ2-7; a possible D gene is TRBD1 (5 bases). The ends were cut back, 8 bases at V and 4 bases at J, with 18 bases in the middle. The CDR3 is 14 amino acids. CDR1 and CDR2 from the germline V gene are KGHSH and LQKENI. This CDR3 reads CASAQGQGMYEQYF. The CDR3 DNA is TGTGCCAGCGCGCAAGGTCAGGGAATGTACGAGCAGTACTTC.

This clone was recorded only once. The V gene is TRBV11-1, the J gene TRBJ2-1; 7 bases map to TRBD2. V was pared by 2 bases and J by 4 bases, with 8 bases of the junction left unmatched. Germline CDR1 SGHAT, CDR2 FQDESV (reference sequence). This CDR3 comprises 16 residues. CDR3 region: CASSLRSGGFYNEQFF. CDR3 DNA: TGTGCCAGCAGCTTAAGGTCGGGAGGATTTTACAATGAGCAGTTCTTC. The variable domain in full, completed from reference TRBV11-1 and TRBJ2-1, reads EAEVAQSPRYKITEKSQAVAFWCDPISGHATLYWYRQILGQGPELLVQFQDESVVDDSQLPKDRFSAERLKGVDSTLKIQPAELGDSAMYLCASSLRSGGFYNEQFFGPGTRLTVL.

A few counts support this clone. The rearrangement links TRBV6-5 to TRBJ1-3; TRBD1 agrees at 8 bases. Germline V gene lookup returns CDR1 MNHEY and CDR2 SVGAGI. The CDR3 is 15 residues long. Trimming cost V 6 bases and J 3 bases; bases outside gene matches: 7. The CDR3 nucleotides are TGTGCCAGCAGCTCCAGGACAGGGTTTGGAAACACCATATATTTT. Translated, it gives CASSSRTGFGNTIYF.

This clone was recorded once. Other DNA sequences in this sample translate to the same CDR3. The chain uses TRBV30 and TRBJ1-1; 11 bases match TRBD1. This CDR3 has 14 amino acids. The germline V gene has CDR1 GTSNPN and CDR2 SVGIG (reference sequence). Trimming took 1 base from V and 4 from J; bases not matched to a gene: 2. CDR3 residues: CAWSAGQGGTEAFF. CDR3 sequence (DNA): TGTGCCTGGAGTGCGGGACAGGGGGGCACTGAAGCTTTCTTT.

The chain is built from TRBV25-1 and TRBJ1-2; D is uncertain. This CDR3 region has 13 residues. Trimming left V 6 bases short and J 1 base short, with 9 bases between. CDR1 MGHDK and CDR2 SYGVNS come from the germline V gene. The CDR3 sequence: CASSVGNNYGYTF. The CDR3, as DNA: TGTGCCAGCAGCGTGGGGAATAACTATGGCTACACCTTC.

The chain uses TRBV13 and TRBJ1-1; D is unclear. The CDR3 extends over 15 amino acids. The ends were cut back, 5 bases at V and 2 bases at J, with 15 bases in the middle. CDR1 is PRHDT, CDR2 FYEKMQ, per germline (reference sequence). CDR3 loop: CASSPGFTYNTEAFF. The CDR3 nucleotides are TGTGCCAGCAGCCCGGGTTTTACTTACAACACTGAAGCTTTCTTT.

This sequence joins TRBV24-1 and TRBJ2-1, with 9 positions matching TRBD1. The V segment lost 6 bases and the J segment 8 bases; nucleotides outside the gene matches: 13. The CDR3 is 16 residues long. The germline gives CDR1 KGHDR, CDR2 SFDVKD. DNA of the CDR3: TGTGCCACCAGTACGACCGAGGGACAGGGACGTTATGAGCAGTTCTTC. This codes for CATSTTEGQGRYEQFF.

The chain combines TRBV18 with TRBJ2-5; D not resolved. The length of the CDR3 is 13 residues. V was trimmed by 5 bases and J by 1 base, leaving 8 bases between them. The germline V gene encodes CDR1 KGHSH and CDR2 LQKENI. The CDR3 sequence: CASSSAAQETQYF. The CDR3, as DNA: TGTGCCAGCTCATCTGCAGCCCAAGAGACCCAGTACTTC.

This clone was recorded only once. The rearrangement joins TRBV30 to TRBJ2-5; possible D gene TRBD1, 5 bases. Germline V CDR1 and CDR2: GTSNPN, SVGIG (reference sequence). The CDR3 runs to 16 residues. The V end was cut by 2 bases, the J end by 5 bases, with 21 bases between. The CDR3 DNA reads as TGTGCCTGGAGTCAGAAGGGGCCTAAAAAAGGGGAGACCCAGTACTTC. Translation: CAWSQKGPKKGETQYF.

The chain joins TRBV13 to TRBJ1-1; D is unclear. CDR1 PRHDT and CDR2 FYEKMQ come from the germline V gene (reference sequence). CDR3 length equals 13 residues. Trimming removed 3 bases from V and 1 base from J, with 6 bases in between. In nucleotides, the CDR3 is TGTGCCAGCAGCTTCACGGGGAACACTGAAGCTTTCTTT. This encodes CASSFTGNTEAFF.